A single sample is the source of the 16 T cell receptor beta chains below, sequenced in a study of T cell responses to AZD1222 COVID-19 vaccine. Profiled with immunoSEQ multiplex PCR; TCRdb holds only in-frame clones, not every one. The sample holds 150,000 to 200,000 clones, roughly 94% seen once. Sample: peripheral blood, taken 28 days after the second AZD1222 dose. The source is an adult who received the AZD1222 COVID-19 vaccine.

The chain uses TRBV24-1 and TRBJ2-2, with 8 bases aligning to TRBD1. The germline V gene has CDR1 KGHDR and CDR2 SFDVKD. The CDR3 is 17 amino acids. V dropped 4 bases and J dropped 1; count of bases not matched to a gene: 7. The CDR3 region has the DNA TGTGCCACCAGTGACCCCGGACAGGGATTGAACACCGGGGAGCTGTTTTTT. It is translated as CATSDPGQGLNTGELFF.

This chain connects TRBV5-1 to TRBJ1-4; D call uncertain. Trimming pared 3 bases from V and 8 bases from J, leaving 17 bases between. This CDR3 comprises 15 residues. Germline CDR1 and CDR2: SGHRS and YFSETQ. In DNA, the CDR3 is TGCGCCAGCAGCTCATCCCTGGGGTATAACGAAAAACTGTTTTTT. Its translation is CASSSSLGYNEKLFF.

This sequence joins TRBV5-1 and TRBJ2-7; D gene uncertain. CDR1 is SGHRS and CDR2 is YFSETQ in the germline V gene. The germline V and J ends were trimmed by 4 bases and 0 bases, with 5 bases remaining between them. The length of the CDR3 is 12 residues. The CDR3 nucleotides read TGCGCCAGCAGCCCGAGCTCCTACGAGCAGTACTTC. Encoded protein: CASSPSSYEQYF.

The chain recombines TRBV4-3 with TRBJ1-1; 7 bases agree with TRBD1. The CDR3 has 15 residues. In germline, CDR1 is LGHNA, CDR2 YSLEER. Unmatched junction bases numbered 5, after V lost 4 bases and J lost 0 bases. The CDR3 DNA is TGCGCCAGCAGCCCTCAGACAGGGCTGAACACTGAAGCTTTCTTT. It encodes CASSPQTGLNTEAFF.

The V and J genes are TRBV19 and TRBJ2-2; TRBD1 matches 9 bases. Germline V gene lookup returns CDR1 LNHDA and CDR2 SQIVND (reference sequence). The junction had 3 bases not matched to a gene; V was cut back by 1 base and J by 6 bases. CDR3 length: 15 amino acids. The CDR3 region is CASSIGDRVSGELFF. The CDR3 coding sequence is TGTGCCAGTAGTATAGGGGACAGGGTATCCGGGGAGCTGTTTTTT.

The V gene is TRBV6-5, the J gene TRBJ1-3; a weak D match, TRBD1 (5 bases). From germline, CDR1 is MNHEY and CDR2 SVGAGI. V was clipped by 5 bases and J by 0 bases, with 11 bases between them. CDR3 length: 15 amino acids. The CDR3: CASSRVGGSGNTIYF. In DNA form, the CDR3 reads TGTGCCAGCAGTCGGGTGGGGGGCTCTGGAAACACCATATATTTT.

The chain is built from TRBV7-2 and TRBJ2-1, with TRBD1 matching 11 bases. Trimming removed 6 bases from V and 2 bases from J; junction bases left unmatched: 6. CDR1 and CDR2 from the germline V gene are SGHTA and FQGNSA. The CDR3 runs to 16 residues. The CDR3, as DNA: TGTGCCAGCAGGGATAGGACAGGGGGCACCTACAATGAGCAGTTCTTC. It is translated as CASRDRTGGTYNEQFF.

V usage is TRBV29-1 and J usage is TRBJ2-1; 11 positions agree with TRBD2. Germline V CDR1 and CDR2: SQVTM, ANQGSEA. The CDR3 is made up of 13 amino acids. V lost 3 bases to trimming and J lost 8 bases; unmatched junction nucleotides: 3. CDR3 sequence reads: CSVDLAGGDEQFF. Written as DNA, the CDR3 is TGCAGCGTTGATTTAGCGGGAGGGGATGAGCAGTTCTTC.

The chain uses TRBV5-4 and TRBJ2-3; D remains unclear. Trimming stripped 1 base from V and 4 bases from J, with 4 bases between. Per germline, CDR1 SGHNT and CDR2 YYREEE (reference sequence). The CDR3 spans 12 residues. The CDR3 sequence is CASSLSADTQYF. The DNA of the CDR3 is TGTGCCAGCAGCTTGTCTGCAGATACGCAGTATTTT.

The chain recombines TRBV11-2 with TRBJ1-2; D call uncertain. This CDR3 has 15 amino acids. In germline, CDR1 is SGHAT, CDR2 FQNNGV. V lost 5 bases, J lost 1 base, and 14 bases lay in between. CDR3: CASSHVENSNYGYTF. In nucleotides, the CDR3 is TGTGCCAGCAGCCATGTGGAGAACAGTAACTATGGCTACACCTTC.

The chain is built from TRBV6-5 and TRBJ2-1; 11 nucleotides agree with TRBD1. J gave up 4 bases and V 2 bases, and 4 bases lay outside the gene matches. Germline V gene data show CDR1 as MNHEY and CDR2 as SVGAGI. The CDR3 is made up of 16 amino acids. The CDR3 is CASSYTGDRGYNEQFF. The CDR3 DNA reads as TGTGCCAGCAGTTACACGGGGGACAGGGGGTACAATGAGCAGTTCTTC.

This rearrangement joins TRBV5-5 to TRBJ2-7; TRBD2 matches 7 bases. V shed 4 bases and J 2 bases; nucleotides not matched to a gene: 6. In germline, CDR1 is SGHKS, CDR2 YYEKEE (reference sequence). The CDR3 extends over 14 amino acids. CDR3 nucleotide sequence: TGTGCCAGCAGCCTAGCGGACGGGACCTACGAGCAGTACTTC. This translates into CASSLADGTYEQYF.

The chain has TRBV5-1 and TRBJ2-7; 9 bases line up with TRBD1. The germline CDR1 and CDR2 sequences are SGHRS and YFSETQ. This CDR3 spans 14 amino acids. V lost 7 bases and J lost 2; bases outside the gene matches: 7. CDR3 coding DNA: TGCGCCAGCGGACTCCGGGACAGGGCCTACGAGCAGTACTTC. Protein sequence: CASGLRDRAYEQYF. Based on the CDR3 plus reference TRBV5-1 and TRBJ2-7, the full variable domain is KAGVTQTPRYLIKTRGQQVTLSCSPISGHRSVSWYQQTPGQGLQFLFEYFSETQRNKGNFPGRFSGRQFSNSRSEMNVSTLELGDSALYLCASGLRDRAYEQYFGPGTRLTVT.

The gene calls are TRBV27 and TRBJ2-7; tentatively, D is TRBD1 or TRBD2 (6 bases each). There are 18 residues in the CDR3. Trimming removed 7 bases from V and 0 bases from J, with 25 bases in between. Germline values: CDR1 MNHEY, CDR2 SMNVEV (reference sequence). The CDR3 DNA is TGTGCCAGCACCAAGGCCCTTATCGGGGGCGGTTCCTCCTACGAGCAGTACTTC. This gives the protein CASTKALIGGGSSYEQYF.

The genes are TRBV11-2 and TRBJ1-2, with D unresolved. Germline V gene data show CDR1 as SGHAT and CDR2 as FQNNGV. Trimming stripped 10 bases from V and 4 bases from J, with 16 bases between. This CDR3 is 13 amino acids long. CDR3 DNA sequence: TGTGCCACCTCCTCAGGCGGTCCCTATGGCTACACCTTC. Amino acids: CATSSGGPYGYTF.

J is TRBJ1-5 and V is TRBV27, with 10 bases lining up with TRBD1. V shed 5 bases, J shed 4 bases, and the junction held 2 bases outside the gene matches. There are 14 residues in the CDR3. From germline, CDR1 is MNHEY and CDR2 SMNVEV (reference sequence). DNA of the CDR3: TGTGCCAGCAGTACGGGACAGGGGAATCAGCCCCAGCATTTT. The encoded protein is CASSTGQGNQPQHF.